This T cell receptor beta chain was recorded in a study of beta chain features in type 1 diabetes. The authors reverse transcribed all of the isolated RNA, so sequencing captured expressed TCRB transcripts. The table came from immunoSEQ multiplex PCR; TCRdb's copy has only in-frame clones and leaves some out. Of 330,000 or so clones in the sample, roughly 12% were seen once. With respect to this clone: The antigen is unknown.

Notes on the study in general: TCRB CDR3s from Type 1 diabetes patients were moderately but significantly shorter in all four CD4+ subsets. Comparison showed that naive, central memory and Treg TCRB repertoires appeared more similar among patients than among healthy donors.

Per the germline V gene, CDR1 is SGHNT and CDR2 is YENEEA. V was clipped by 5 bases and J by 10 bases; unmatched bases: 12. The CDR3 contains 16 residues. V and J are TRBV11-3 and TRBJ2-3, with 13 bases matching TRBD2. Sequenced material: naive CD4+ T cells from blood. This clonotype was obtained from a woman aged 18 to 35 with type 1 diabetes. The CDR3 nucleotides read TGTGCCAGCAGCCCCGTTGTGGGGACTAGCGGGATCTCGCAGTATTTT. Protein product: CASSPVVGTSGISQYF.